This T cell receptor (beta chain) was sequenced during a study of blood T cells in healthy people across ages. Using a J-beta primer mix together with a sample-barcoded 5' primer, a second PCR was run for about 7 to 12 cycles. All cDNA molecules were each tagged by a template-switch adaptor with 12 random nucleotides. Per sample, CDR3-containing paired-end reads numbered at least 3 million. TCRdb fed the 5' RACE reads into MiXCR, producing one record per CDR3 protein. The table records roughly 2 million distinct CDR3 sequences, 49% of them present only once. Germline CDR1 is MNHNY and CDR2 is SVGAGI (reference sequence). Losses at the gene ends were 4 bases for V and 8 bases for J; bases not matched to a gene: 7. This CDR3 region has 14 residues.

V and J are TRBV6-6 and TRBJ1-4; TRBD1 matches 7 bases. Material: blood. The clonotype was recovered from a woman in her 40s in good health. CDR3 amino acids: CASSSWDSREKLFF. The CDR3 nucleotides read TGTGCCAGCAGTTCCTGGGACAGTCGGGAAAAACTGTTTTTT.